These 3 T cell receptor beta chains originate from one sample sequenced in a study of molecular identifiers for immune sequencing clone quantification. TCRdb processed the PCR reads anew with MiXCR; each CDR3 protein has one entry. This sample yields about 510,000 distinct CDR3 sequences, of which 20% to 25% are seen a single time; around 0.84% belongs to the top ten. The sample taken for sequencing was naive CD8+ T cells from blood, with Jurkat cell RNA spiked in. Sample subset: FACS-sorted CD8+CD4-CCR7+CD45RA+ naive T cells. Receptors were obtained from a human donor in good health. Some libraries in this study had Jurkat cell RNA spiked in.

The genes are TRBV6-2 or TRBV6-3 and TRBJ2-3; the match to TRBD1 covers 7 bases. CDR3 length equals 23 residues. V was clipped by 5 bases and J by 1 base; unmatched bases: 30. The V gene's germline CDR1 is MNHEY and CDR2 SVGEGT. CDR3 sequence: CASSPPGSEDRVRVRSGTDTQYF. In DNA form, the CDR3 reads TGTGCCAGCAGTCCCCCGGGATCGGAAGACAGGGTAAGGGTAAGGAGTGGCACAGATACGCAGTATTTT.

V and J are TRBV6-6 and TRBJ2-7; tentative D call: TRBD2 (5 bases). With 7 bases removed from V and 6 bases from J, the gap between germline ends came to 16 bases. Germline CDR1 and CDR2: MNHNY and SVGAGI (reference sequence). The CDR3 loop spans 13 amino acids. The CDR3 sequence is CASTPPTSFEQYF. CDR3 coding DNA: TGTGCCAGCACCCCCCCTACTAGTTTCGAGCAGTACTTC.

The sample holds a few counts of this clonotype. CDR3 DNA sequence: TGCAGTGCTAGAGATTCAGGTTCTGGCTACACCTTC. Its protein is CSARDSGSGYTF. The chain couples TRBV20-1 to TRBJ1-2; D gene ambiguous. The CDR3 runs 12 residues. Germline-derived CDR1 and CDR2 are DFQATT and SNEGSKA (reference sequence). Deletions cut 0 bases from V and 7 bases from J, with 9 bases between.